The 24 T cell receptor beta chains reported below all come from one sample, sequenced in a study of T cells in Graves' hyperthyroidism and ophthalmopathy (dated by TCRdb to the late 2010s). Library method: multiplex PCR. The listed sequencing device is Illumina HiSeq 2000. Amplification of TCR beta CDR3 regions was carried out from RNA transcripts. The TCR CDR3 was subjected to a first round of RT-PCR using the HTBI primer set and the Qiagen OneStep RT-PCR kit. TCRdb reran the public reads through fastp at Q25 and MiXCR, keeping productive beta chains. Rows are unified per CDR3 protein, each entry keeping the most common DNA and genes. The sample records hundreds of thousands of distinct CDR3 sequences, less than 25% of which are singletons. 30% to 40% of the sample rests with the top ten. The specimen was blood. These receptors were obtained from a young man with Graves' ophthalmopathy.

This clonotype has more than one count but fewer than ten. The chain links TRBV9 to TRBJ2-7; perhaps TRBD2 as D (6 bases). Trimming removed 0 bases from V and 5 bases from J, with 15 bases in between. The V gene's germline CDR1 is SGDLS and CDR2 YYNGEE. The CDR3 consists of 15 residues. The CDR3 region is CASSVASTGGNEQYF. DNA for the CDR3: TGTGCCAGCAGCGTAGCTTCGACCGGGGGAAACGAGCAGTACTTC.

This clonotype was detected many times. V gene TRBV7-8 combines with J gene TRBJ2-1, with 10 bases fitting TRBD2. The V gene end was trimmed by 5 bases and the J gene end by 7 bases; junction bases not matched to a gene: 8. Germline-derived CDR1 and CDR2 are SGHVS and FQNEAQ. The CDR3 loop spans 15 amino acids. The CDR3 DNA reads TGTGCCAGCAGCCCTCTAGCGGGAGTCGGGAATGAGCAGTTCTTC. Its translation: CASSPLAGVGNEQFF.

A few counts support this clonotype. The chain employs TRBV9 and TRBJ2-3; 9 positions match TRBD2. This CDR3 is built from 15 residues. Trimming removed 4 bases from V and 6 bases from J; junction bases left unmatched: 9. Germline V lookup: CDR1 SGDLS, CDR2 YYNGEE. CDR3 sequence: CASSIAGERWDTQYF. In DNA, the CDR3 is TGTGCCAGCAGCATAGCGGGAGAACGGTGGGATACGCAGTATTTT. Complete variable domain (other parts from reference TRBV9 and TRBJ2-3): DSGVTQTPKHLITATGQRVTLRCSPRSGDLSVYWYQQSLDQGLQFLIQYYNGEERAKGNILERFSAQQFPDLHSELNLSSLELGDSALYFCASSIAGERWDTQYFGPGTRLTVL.

This clonotype was counted a single time. The chain links TRBV6-1 to TRBJ1-6; possible D gene TRBD1, 6 bases. The CDR3 is 14 amino acids. Trimming cost V 4 bases and J 8 bases, with 12 bases left between them. Germline lookup yields CDR1 MNHNS and CDR2 SASEGT. CDR3 residues: CASSVTGTDSPLHF. As DNA, the CDR3 is TGTGCCAGCAGTGTCACAGGGACGGATTCACCCCTCCACTTT.

This clonotype was seen a few times. The genes are TRBV2 and TRBJ1-2; D might be TRBD1 (5 bases). With 5 bases removed from V and 0 bases from J, the gap between germline ends came to 10 bases. CDR3 length equals 14 residues. CDR1 and CDR2 from the germline V gene are SNHLY and FYNNEI. CDR3 sequence: CASSTGISNYGYTF. The DNA of the CDR3 is TGTGCCAGCAGTACAGGAATCTCTAACTATGGCTACACCTTC.

This clonotype has a count of ten or more. The gene calls are TRBV2 and TRBJ1-5, with D perhaps TRBD1 (6 bases). CDR3 length: 14 residues. V lost 6 bases to trimming and J lost 3 bases, with 12 bases between them. The germline CDR1 and CDR2 sequences are SNHLY and FYNNEI. For the CDR3, the DNA is TGTGCCAGCAGCCTGGACAGCGACAATCAGCCCCAGCATTTT. Translated, it gives CASSLDSDNQPQHF. Filled out from reference TRBV2 and TRBJ1-5, the complete variable domain reads EPEVTQTPSHQVTQMGQEVILRCVPISNHLYFYWYRQILGQKVEFLVSFYNNEISEKSEIFDDQFSVERPDGSNFTLKIRSTKLEDSAMYFCASSLDSDNQPQHFGDGTRLSIL.

The chain links TRBV3-1 to TRBJ2-1; D not resolved. The germline V gene encodes CDR1 LGHDT and CDR2 YNNKEL (reference sequence). The CDR3 extends over 11 amino acids. The V end lost 0 bases, the J end lost 14 bases, and 8 bases lay between the germline ends. CDR3 sequence: CASSQDRLEFF. CDR3 coding DNA: TGTGCCAGCAGCCAAGATAGGTTAGAGTTCTTC.

As concerns this clonotype: A clone one base away is much larger, so this may be a read error. This sequence joins TRBV28 and TRBJ2-7; either TRBD1 or TRBD2 may supply D (5 bases each). CDR3 length: 14 amino acids. CDR1 is MDHEN and CDR2 is SYDVKM in the germline V gene. The V and J ends lost 5 bases and 7 bases respectively, with 18 bases between them. The CDR3 coding sequence is TGTGCCAGCAGTGATGGGACCACCCCCCCGGAGCAGTACTTC. This encodes CASSDGTTPPEQYF.

This clonotype was recorded many times. The chain joins TRBV3-1 to TRBJ1-6, with D possibly being TRBD1 (5 bases). The V gene lost 1 base and the J gene lost 7 bases, with 11 bases spanning the gap. CDR1 and CDR2 from the germline V gene are LGHDT and YNNKEL (reference sequence). This CDR3 has 15 residues. This chain's CDR3 is CASSQGARVNSPLHF. CDR3 nucleotide sequence: TGTGCCAGCAGCCAAGGGGCCAGGGTAAATTCACCCCTCCACTTT.

This clonotype was picked up many times. The chain couples TRBV27 to TRBJ2-1, with D possibly being TRBD2 (5 bases). The CDR3 consists of 12 residues. The germline gives CDR1 MNHEY, CDR2 SMNVEV (reference sequence). V shed 8 bases and J shed 5 bases, with 10 bases lying between them. CDR3 amino acids: CASWGVHNEQFF. The CDR3 DNA follows: TGTGCCAGCTGGGGAGTTCACAATGAGCAGTTCTTC.

In this sample, this clonotype turned up many times. The J gene is TRBJ2-7, the V gene TRBV20-1; 7 bases are a match to TRBD1. Germline V gene lookup returns CDR1 DFQATT and CDR2 SNEGSKA (reference sequence). CDR3 length equals 14 residues. V lost 0 bases and J lost 4; bases outside the gene matches: 6. CDR3 sequence: CSARDRQGGYEQYF. In nucleotides, the CDR3 is TGCAGTGCTAGAGACCGACAGGGTGGGTACGAGCAGTACTTC.

The chain carries TRBV24-1 and TRBJ2-2; 10 bases line up with TRBD1. Per germline, CDR1 KGHDR and CDR2 SFDVKD. V was clipped by 7 bases and J by 4 bases; unmatched bases: 2. This CDR3 is 14 amino acids long. The CDR3 nucleotides read TGTGCCACCAGGACAGGGGGCGGCACCGGGGAGCTGTTTTTT. This encodes CATRTGGGTGELFF.

The sample holds a few counts of this clonotype. V usage is TRBV7-2 and J usage is TRBJ2-3; the D gene is possibly TRBD2 (6 bases). Trimming pared 4 bases from V and 1 base from J, leaving 12 bases between. Looked up from germline, CDR1 is SGHTA and CDR2 is FQGNSA. The CDR3 loop spans 15 amino acids. This CDR3 reads CASSWRVLGTDTQYF. The DNA for the CDR3 is TGTGCCAGCAGCTGGAGGGTCCTGGGCACAGATACGCAGTATTTT.

This clonotype has more than one count but fewer than ten. V and J are TRBV5-4 and TRBJ2-2, with unresolved D. The CDR3 has 15 amino acids. V gave up 4 bases and J gave up 2 bases, with 12 bases separating them. Germline V gene data show CDR1 as SGHNT and CDR2 as YYREEE (reference sequence). CDR3 in amino acids: CASSPMGGNTGELFF. CDR3 coding DNA: TGTGCCAGCAGCCCTATGGGTGGAAACACCGGGGAGCTGTTTTTT.

This clonotype was picked up a small number of times. CDR3 residues: CASSQDPQGSYGYTF. The CDR3 DNA reads TGCGCCAGCAGCCAAGATCCCCAGGGGAGCTATGGCTACACCTTC. This chain joins TRBV4-1 and TRBJ1-2, with a possible D match to TRBD1 (6 bases). CDR1 is MGHRA, CDR2 YSYEKL, per germline. Deletions cut 0 bases from V and 4 bases from J, with 12 bases between. The CDR3 is 15 residues long.

This clonotype occurred many times. The CDR3 DNA reads TGTGCCAGCAGCCAAGGACAGGGAGTAGGCGAGCAGTACTTC. Translated: CASSQGQGVGEQYF. The rearrangement links TRBV11-2 to TRBJ2-7, with 8 nucleotides matching TRBD1. The germline CDR1 and CDR2 sequences are SGHAT and FQNNGV. The CDR3 totals 14 residues. With 5 bases clipped from V and 6 bases from J, the junction kept 9 bases outside the gene matches.

In its sample, this clonotype was seen a few times. The chain links TRBV7-9 to TRBJ2-1; 9 nucleotides agree with TRBD2. CDR1 SEHNR and CDR2 FQNEAQ come from the germline V gene (reference sequence). Trimming removed 4 bases from V and 0 bases from J; junction bases left unmatched: 7. This CDR3 region has 17 residues. CDR3 DNA: TGTGCCAGCAGCTCGGTTAGCGGGGGAAGCTCCTACAATGAGCAGTTCTTC. It encodes CASSSVSGGSSYNEQFF.

The chain employs TRBV20-1 and TRBJ2-2; no definite D call. V was cut by 3 bases and J by 4 bases, with 12 bases left in between. The CDR3 has 14 amino acids. Germline CDR1 reads DFQATT; CDR2 reads SNEGSKA (reference sequence). CDR3 sequence reads: CSASSNPSTGELFF. CDR3 DNA sequence: TGCAGTGCTAGTAGCAATCCGAGCACCGGGGAGCTGTTTTTT.

This clonotype has only a few counts. The chain links TRBV30 to TRBJ2-5; D gene uncertain. Germline CDR1 reads GTSNPN; CDR2 reads SVGIG (reference sequence). The CDR3 is 15 residues long. V lost 2 bases to trimming and J lost 5 bases, with 18 bases between them. The CDR3 DNA is TGTGCCTGGAGTTTTGTGGGTGTGGTATCGGAGACCCAGTACTTC. It translates to CAWSFVGVVSETQYF.

V is TRBV6-1 and J is TRBJ2-2; 9 bases agree with TRBD1. Losses at the gene ends were 6 bases for V and 5 bases for J; bases not matched to a gene: 4. Germline CDR1 and CDR2: MNHNS and SASEGT. The CDR3 runs 14 residues. The CDR3: CASRGTGLTGELFF. In DNA, the CDR3 is TGTGCCAGCAGGGGGACAGGGCTTACCGGGGAGCTGTTTTTT.

This clonotype has at least ten counts. The V gene is TRBV28, the J gene TRBJ1-5; D gene unclear. Per germline, CDR1 MDHEN and CDR2 SYDVKM. The CDR3 has 14 residues. The V gene lost 5 bases and the J gene lost 7 bases, with 15 bases spanning the gap. CDR3: CASSPTRIGQPQHF. CDR3 nucleotide sequence: TGTGCCAGCAGTCCTACACGGATAGGGCAGCCCCAGCATTTT.

This clonotype occurred many times. The chain uses TRBV27 and TRBJ1-1; D remains ambiguous. From germline, CDR1 is MNHEY and CDR2 SMNVEV (reference sequence). Trimming removed 5 bases from V and 2 bases from J, with 15 bases in between. The CDR3 contains 15 residues. The CDR3 here is CASSQRRGRNTEAFF. For the CDR3, the DNA is TGTGCCAGCAGTCAAAGACGTGGACGTAACACTGAAGCTTTCTTT.

The chain is built from TRBV7-9 and TRBJ2-1; 9 bases align to TRBD1. The CDR3 is made up of 16 amino acids. From germline, CDR1 is SEHNR and CDR2 FQNEAQ (reference sequence). Losses at the gene ends were 1 base for V and 8 bases for J; bases not matched to a gene: 9. CDR3 bases: TGTGCCAGCAGCTTAGACAGGGGGCGCGCCGTTCATGAGCAGTTCTTC. This sequence encodes CASSLDRGRAVHEQFF.

This clonotype was counted ten times or more. V is TRBV28 and J is TRBJ1-1; 12 bases agree with TRBD1. There are 16 residues in the CDR3. The V and J ends lost 7 bases and 5 bases, in that order; junction bases with no gene match: 11. Per germline, CDR1 MDHEN and CDR2 SYDVKM. The CDR3: CASKTGTGGGRTEAFF. CDR3 coding DNA: TGTGCCAGCAAAACCGGGACAGGGGGCGGGCGAACTGAAGCTTTCTTT.